This entry features one T cell receptor beta chain sequence. As processed by the authors: Reference gene primer amplification gave estimated nucleated cell counts. Sequencing used immunoSEQ multiplex PCR; TCRdb keeps in-frame clones, though not all of them. The V and J calls and clone size were taken over from that table, and D and trimming were inferred from the DNA. The sample contains almost 300,000 clones, roughly 89% of which appear only once. These data belong to a study of blood T cell repertoires in COVID-19. Across the whole study: Acute and convalescent COVID-19 specimens originated in the United States, Italy and Spain. Sources were T cells, B-cell-depleted T cells, or PBMCs; the material itself was cDNA or gDNA.

Seattle-derived patients entered the study during active infection and were followed longitudinally. This TCR was sampled from a woman in her 30s with COVID-19, enrolled during active disease. The specimen was peripheral blood.

CDR3 coding DNA: TGCGCCAGCAGCTACGGAGTCCGGGATGAGCAGTTCTTC. Its translation: CASSYGVRDEQFF. The chain is built from TRBV5-1 and TRBJ2-1, with D unclear. The CDR3 totals 13 residues. Trimming cost V 3 bases and J 8 bases, with 12 bases left between them. CDR1 and CDR2 (germline): SGHRS, YFSETQ.